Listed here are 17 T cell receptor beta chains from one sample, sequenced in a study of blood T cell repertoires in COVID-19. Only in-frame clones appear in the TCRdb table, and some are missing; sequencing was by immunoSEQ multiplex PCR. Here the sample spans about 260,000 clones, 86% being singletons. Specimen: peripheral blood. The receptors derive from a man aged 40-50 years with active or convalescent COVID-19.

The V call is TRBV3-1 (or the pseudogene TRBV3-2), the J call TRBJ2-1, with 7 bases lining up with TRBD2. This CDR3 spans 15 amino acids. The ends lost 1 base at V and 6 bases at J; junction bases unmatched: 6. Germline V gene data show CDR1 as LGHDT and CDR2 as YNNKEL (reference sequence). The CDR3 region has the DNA TGTGCCAGCAGCCAAGGAGCAAGGGAGGGCAATGAGCAGTTCTTC. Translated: CASSQGAREGNEQFF.

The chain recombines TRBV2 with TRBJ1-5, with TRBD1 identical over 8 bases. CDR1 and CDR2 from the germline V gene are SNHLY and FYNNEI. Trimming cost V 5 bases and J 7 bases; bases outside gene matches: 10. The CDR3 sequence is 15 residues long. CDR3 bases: TGTGCCAGCAGTAAAGAGACAGGGGTAGGGCAGCCCCAGCATTTT. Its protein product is CASSKETGVGQPQHF.

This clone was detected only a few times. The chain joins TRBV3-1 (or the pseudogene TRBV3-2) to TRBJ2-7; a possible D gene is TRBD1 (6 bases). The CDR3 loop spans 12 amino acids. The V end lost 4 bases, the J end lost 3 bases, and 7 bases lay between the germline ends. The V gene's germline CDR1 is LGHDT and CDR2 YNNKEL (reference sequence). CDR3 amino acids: CASSRTDYEQYF. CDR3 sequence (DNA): TGTGCCAGCAGCCGGACAGACTACGAGCAGTACTTC.

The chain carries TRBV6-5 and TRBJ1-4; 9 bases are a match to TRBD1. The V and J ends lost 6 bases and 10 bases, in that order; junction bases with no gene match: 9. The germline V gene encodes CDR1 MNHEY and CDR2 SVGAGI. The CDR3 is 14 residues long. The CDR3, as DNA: TGTGCCAGCAGACAGGGACAGGGAGGCGGAAAACTGTTTTTT. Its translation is CASRQGQGGGKLFF.

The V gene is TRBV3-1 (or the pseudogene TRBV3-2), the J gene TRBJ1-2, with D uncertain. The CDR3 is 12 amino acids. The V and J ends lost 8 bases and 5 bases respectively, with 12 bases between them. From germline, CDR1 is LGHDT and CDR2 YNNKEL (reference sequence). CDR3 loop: CASQKEGYGYTF. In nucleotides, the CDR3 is TGTGCCAGCCAAAAGGAGGGTTATGGCTACACCTTC.

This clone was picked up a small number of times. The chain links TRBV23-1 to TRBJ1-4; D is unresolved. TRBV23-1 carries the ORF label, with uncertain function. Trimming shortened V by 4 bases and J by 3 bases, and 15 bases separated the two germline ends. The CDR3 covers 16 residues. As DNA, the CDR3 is TGCGCCAGCAGTCTCCCTAGAAGTAGGCCTAATGAAAAACTGTTTTTT. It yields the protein CASSLPRSRPNEKLFF.

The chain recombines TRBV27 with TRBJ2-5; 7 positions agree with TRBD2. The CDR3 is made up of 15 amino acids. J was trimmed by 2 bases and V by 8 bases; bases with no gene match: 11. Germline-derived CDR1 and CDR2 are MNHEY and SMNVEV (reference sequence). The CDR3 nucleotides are TGTGCCAGCTCCCCAACCCCAGCGGGACAAGAGACCCAGTACTTC. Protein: CASSPTPAGQETQYF.

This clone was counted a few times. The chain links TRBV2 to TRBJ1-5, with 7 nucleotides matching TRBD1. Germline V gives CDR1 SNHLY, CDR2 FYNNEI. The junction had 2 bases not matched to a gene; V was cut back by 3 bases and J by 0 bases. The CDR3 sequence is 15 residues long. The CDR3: CASSEGQHSNQPQHF. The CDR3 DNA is TGTGCCAGCAGTGAGGGACAGCATAGCAATCAGCCCCAGCATTTT.

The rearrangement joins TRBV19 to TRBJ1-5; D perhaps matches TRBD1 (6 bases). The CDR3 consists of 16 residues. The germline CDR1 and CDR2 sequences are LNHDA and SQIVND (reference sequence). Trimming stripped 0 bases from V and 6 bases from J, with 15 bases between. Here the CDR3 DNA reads TGTGCCAGTAGTATAGATCACGGGGGGGCAGGTCAGCCCCAGCATTTT. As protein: CASSIDHGGAGQPQHF.

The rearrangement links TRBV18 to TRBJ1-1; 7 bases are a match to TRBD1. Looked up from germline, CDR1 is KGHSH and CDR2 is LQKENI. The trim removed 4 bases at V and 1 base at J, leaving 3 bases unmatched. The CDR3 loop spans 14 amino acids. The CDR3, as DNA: TGTGCCAGCTCACAAGGACAGGAGAACACTGAAGCTTTCTTT. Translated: CASSQGQENTEAFF. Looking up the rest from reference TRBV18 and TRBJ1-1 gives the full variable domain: NAGVMQNPRHLVRRRGQEARLRCSPMKGHSHVYWYRQLPEEGLKFMVYLQKENIIDESGMPKERFSAEFPKEGPSILRIQQVVRGDSAAYFCASSQGQENTEAFFGQGTRLTVV.

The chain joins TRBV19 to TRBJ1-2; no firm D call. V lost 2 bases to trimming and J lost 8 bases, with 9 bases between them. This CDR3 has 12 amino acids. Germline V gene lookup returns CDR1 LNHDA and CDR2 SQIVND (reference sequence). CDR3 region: CASSISTEGYTF. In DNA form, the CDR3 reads TGTGCCAGTAGTATATCTACGGAGGGCTACACCTTC.

The CDR3 here is CASSPGNTIYF. The DNA of the CDR3 is TGTGCCAGTAGTCCGGGGAACACCATATATTTT. The chain has TRBV19 and TRBJ1-3, with D hard to call. CDR1 is LNHDA and CDR2 is SQIVND in the germline V gene (reference sequence). Trimming took off 5 bases at V and 7 bases at J, with 6 bases between the two ends. CDR3 size: 11 residues.

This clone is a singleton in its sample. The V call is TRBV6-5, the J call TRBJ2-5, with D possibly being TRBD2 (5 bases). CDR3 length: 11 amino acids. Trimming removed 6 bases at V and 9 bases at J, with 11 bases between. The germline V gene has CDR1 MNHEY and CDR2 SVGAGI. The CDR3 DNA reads TGTGCCAGCAGCCAAGTCGGGGCCCAGTACTTC. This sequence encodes CASSQVGAQYF.

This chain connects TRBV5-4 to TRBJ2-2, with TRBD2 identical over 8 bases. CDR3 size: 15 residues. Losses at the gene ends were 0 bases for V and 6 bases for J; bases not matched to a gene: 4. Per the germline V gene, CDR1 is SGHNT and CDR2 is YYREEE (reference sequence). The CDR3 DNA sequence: TGTGCCAGCAGCTTGGTCGGGAGGGCCGCCGGGGAGCTGTTTTTT. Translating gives CASSLVGRAAGELFF. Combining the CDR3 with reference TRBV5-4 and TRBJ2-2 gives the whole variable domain ETGVTQSPTHLIKTRGQQVTLRCSSQSGHNTVSWYQQALGQGPQFIFQYYREEENGRGNFPPRFSGLQFPNYSSELNVNALELDDSALYLCASSLVGRAAGELFFGEGSRLTVL.

CDR3 nucleotide sequence: TGTGCCAGCAGCCAACTAGCGGGACAGACCGGGGAGCTGTTTTTT. It codes for CASSQLAGQTGELFF. The chain recombines TRBV3-1 (or the pseudogene TRBV3-2) with TRBJ2-2; 9 bases line up with TRBD2. Germline loops: CDR1 LGHDT, CDR2 YNNKEL (reference sequence). CDR3 length equals 15 residues. V shed 2 bases, J shed 5 bases, and the junction held 3 bases outside the gene matches.

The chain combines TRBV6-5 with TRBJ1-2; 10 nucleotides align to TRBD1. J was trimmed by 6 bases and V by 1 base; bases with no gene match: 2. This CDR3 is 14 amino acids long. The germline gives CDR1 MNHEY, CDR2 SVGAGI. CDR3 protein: CASSYWGQGNGYTF. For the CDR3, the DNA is TGTGCCAGCAGTTACTGGGGACAGGGGAATGGCTACACCTTC.

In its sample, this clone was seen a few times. The DNA of the CDR3 is TGTGCCAGCAGCCAAGGGGGCTCAGGGGGCTACGAGCAGTACTTC. Protein: CASSQGGSGGYEQYF. J is TRBJ2-7 and V is TRBV3-1 (or the pseudogene TRBV3-2); 7 bases are a match to TRBD1. V shed 1 base, J shed 3 bases, and the junction held 6 bases outside the gene matches. The CDR3 sequence is 15 residues long. Germline V gene sequence: CDR1 LGHDT, CDR2 YNNKEL (reference sequence).